The clone carrying this TCR beta chain was counted ten times or more. Its antigen is currently unknown. This sample was included in a study of breast tumors, draining lymph nodes, adjacent tissues. Each CDR3 protein is one row after TCRdb ran MiXCR on the multiplex PCR reads. The sample gives approximately 190,000 distinct CDR3 sequences, approximately 33% of which show up once; 4% to 5.5% is in the top ten. V was trimmed by 4 bases and J by 4 bases, leaving 7 bases between them. This CDR3 spans 12 amino acids. Germline-derived CDR1 and CDR2 are LNHDA and SQIVND (reference sequence). Findings and limits, study-wide: Findings are consistent with lymph node origin and intratumoral expansion of most tumor T cells. Tumor and nontumor repertoires were significantly more similar in luminal-like than in basal-like breast cancer. Tumor repertoires ranked between lymph nodes and nontumor tissue in diversity, with V and J gene preferences.

Axillary draining lymph nodes of breast cancer patients supplied the node samples. This clonotype was sampled from a female donor with breast cancer. Some clones in this sample may be carry-over from other donors' samples. The specimen was axillary lymph node tissue. The chain joins TRBV19 to TRBJ1-2, with D unresolved. CDR3 bases: TGTGCCAGTAGTACCCAGAGCTATGGCTACACCTTC. Amino acid sequence: CASSTQSYGYTF. The entire variable domain, with the rest obtained from reference TRBV19 and TRBJ1-2, is as follows: DGGITQSPKYLFRKEGQNVTLSCEQNLNHDAMYWYRQDPGQGLRLIYYSQIVNDFQKGDIAEGYSVSREKKESFPLTVTSAQKNPTAFYLCASSTQSYGYTFGSGTRLTVV.